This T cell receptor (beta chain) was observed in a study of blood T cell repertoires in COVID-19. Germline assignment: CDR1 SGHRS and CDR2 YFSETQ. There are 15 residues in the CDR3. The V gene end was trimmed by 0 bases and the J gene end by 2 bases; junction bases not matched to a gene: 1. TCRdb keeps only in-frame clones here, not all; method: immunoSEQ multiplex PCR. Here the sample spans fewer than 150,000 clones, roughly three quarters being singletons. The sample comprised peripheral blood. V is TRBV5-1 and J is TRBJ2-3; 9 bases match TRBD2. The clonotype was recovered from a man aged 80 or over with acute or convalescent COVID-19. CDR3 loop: CASSLGLAATDTQYF. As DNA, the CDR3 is TGCGCCAGCAGCTTGGGACTAGCGGCCACAGATACGCAGTATTTT.